Given below is one TCR beta chain in context. How the authors handled the data: The authors estimated nucleated cell counts from reference gene primer amplification. Only in-frame clones appear in the TCRdb table, and some are missing; sequencing was by immunoSEQ multiplex PCR. The D gene and trimming were derived from the DNA, and the V and J assignments and clone size from that table. The table lists 250,000 to 300,000 clones, roughly 79% of them singletons, with around 2.9% in the top ten. This sample is part of a study of blood T cell repertoires in COVID-19. Study summary: Material from acute and convalescent COVID-19 was sourced from the United States, Italy and Spain. T cells, B-cell-depleted T cells, or PBMCs supplied cDNA or gDNA.

The clonotype originates from a woman aged 55-69 years with active or convalescent COVID-19. Sequenced material: peripheral blood.

The DNA for the CDR3 is TGTGCCACCGAAGAGCCGCAGTACTTC. Encoded protein: CATEEPQYF. The chain is built from TRBV2 and TRBJ2-7; D gene ambiguous. Trimming stripped 10 bases from V and 9 bases from J, with 10 bases between. The CDR3 runs to 9 residues. Germline CDR1 and CDR2: SNHLY and FYNNEI.